This T cell receptor beta chain originates from a study of identical twins. TCRdb passed the 5' RACE reads through MiXCR, listing each CDR3 protein once. The sample includes 200,000 to 250,000 distinct CDR3 sequences, about 7.5% of them seen just once. Notes on this clonotype: Its cognate antigen is unknown.

Study-wide points: Model-predicted out-of-frame TCR alpha sharing fell below observed values in monozygotic twins.

Per the germline V gene, CDR1 is LNHDA and CDR2 is SQIVND (reference sequence). This CDR3 comprises 17 residues. V was pared by 6 bases and J by 1 base, with 10 bases of the junction left unmatched. The sample was also linked to a second study, of yellow fever vaccine responses in identical twins.

The sequence was collected from a woman in her late teens or twenties in good health. Sequenced: memory (CD45RO+) T cells sorted from blood. This chain connects TRBV19 to TRBJ2-2, with 8 nucleotides matching TRBD2. The CDR3 coding sequence is TGTGCCAGTAGCACTCCAGGAAGCGGGAGGAACACCGGGGAGCTGTTTTTT. It encodes CASSTPGSGRNTGELFF.